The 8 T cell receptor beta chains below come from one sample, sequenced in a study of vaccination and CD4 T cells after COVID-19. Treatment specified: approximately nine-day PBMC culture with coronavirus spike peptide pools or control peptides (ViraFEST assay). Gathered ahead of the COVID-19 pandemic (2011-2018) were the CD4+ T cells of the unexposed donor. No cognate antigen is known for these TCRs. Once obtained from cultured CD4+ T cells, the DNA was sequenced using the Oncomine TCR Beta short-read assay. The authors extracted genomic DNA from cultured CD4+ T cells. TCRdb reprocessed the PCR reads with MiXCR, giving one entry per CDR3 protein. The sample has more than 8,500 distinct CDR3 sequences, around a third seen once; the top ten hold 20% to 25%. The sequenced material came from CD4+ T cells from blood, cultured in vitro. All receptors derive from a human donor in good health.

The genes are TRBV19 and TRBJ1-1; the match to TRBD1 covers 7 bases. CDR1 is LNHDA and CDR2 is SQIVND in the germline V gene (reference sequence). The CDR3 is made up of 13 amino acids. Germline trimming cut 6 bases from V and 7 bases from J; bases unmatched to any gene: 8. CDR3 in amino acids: CASSTGVKGEAFF. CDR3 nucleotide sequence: TGTGCCAGTAGCACAGGGGTTAAGGGTGAAGCTTTCTTT. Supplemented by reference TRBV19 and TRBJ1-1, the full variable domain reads DGGITQSPKYLFRKEGQNVTLSCEQNLNHDAMYWYRQDPGQGLRLIYYSQIVNDFQKGDIAEGYSVSREKKESFPLTVTSAQKNPTAFYLCASSTGVKGEAFFGQGTRLTVV.

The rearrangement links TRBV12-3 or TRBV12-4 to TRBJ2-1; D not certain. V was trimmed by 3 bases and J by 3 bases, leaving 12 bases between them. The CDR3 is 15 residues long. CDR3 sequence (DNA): TGTGCCAGCAGTTTCGACTTGAGAAACTACAATGAGCAGTTCTTC. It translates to CASSFDLRNYNEQFF.

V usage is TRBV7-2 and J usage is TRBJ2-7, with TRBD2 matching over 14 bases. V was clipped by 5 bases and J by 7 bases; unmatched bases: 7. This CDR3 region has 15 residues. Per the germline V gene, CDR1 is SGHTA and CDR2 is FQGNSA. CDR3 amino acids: CASSRLAGGLGEQYF. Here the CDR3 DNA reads TGTGCCAGCAGCAGACTAGCGGGAGGGCTGGGGGAGCAGTACTTC.

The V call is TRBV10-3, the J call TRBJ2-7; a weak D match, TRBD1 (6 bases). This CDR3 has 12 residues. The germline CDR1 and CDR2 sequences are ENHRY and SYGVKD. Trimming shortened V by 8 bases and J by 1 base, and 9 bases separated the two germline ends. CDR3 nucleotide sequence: TGTGCCATCCAGGGGCGGTCCTACGAGCAGTACTTC. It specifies CAIQGRSYEQYF.

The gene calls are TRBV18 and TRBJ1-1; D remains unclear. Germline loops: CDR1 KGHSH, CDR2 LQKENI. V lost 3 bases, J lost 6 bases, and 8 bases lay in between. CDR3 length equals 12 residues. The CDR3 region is CASSPTPAEAFF. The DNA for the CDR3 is TGTGCCAGCTCACCGACCCCGGCTGAAGCTTTCTTT.

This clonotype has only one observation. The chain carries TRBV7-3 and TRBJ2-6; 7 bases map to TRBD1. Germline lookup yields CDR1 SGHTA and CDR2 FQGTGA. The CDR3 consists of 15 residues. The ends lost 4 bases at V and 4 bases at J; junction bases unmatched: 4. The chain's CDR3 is CASSSGQYGANVLTF. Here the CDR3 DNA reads TGTGCCAGCAGCTCGGGACAGTACGGGGCCAACGTCCTGACTTTC.

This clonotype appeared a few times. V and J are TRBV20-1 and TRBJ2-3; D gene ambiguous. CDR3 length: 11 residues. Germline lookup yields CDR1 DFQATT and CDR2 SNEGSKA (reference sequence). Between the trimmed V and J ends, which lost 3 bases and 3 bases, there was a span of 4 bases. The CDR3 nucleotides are TGCAGTGCTAGCGGGACAGATACGCAGTATTTT. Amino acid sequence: CSASGTDTQYF.

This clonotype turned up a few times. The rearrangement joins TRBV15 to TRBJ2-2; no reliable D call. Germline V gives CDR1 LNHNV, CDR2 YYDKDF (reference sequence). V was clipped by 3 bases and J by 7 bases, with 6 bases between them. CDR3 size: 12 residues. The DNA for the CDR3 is TGTGCCACCAGCAGGGTAGGCGGGGAGCTGTTTTTT. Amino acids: CATSRVGGELFF.